This T cell receptor beta chain is from a study of blood T cells in healthy people across ages. This clonotype was picked up a small number of times. Germline CDR1 and CDR2: KGHDR and SFDVKD. CDR3 size: 15 residues. Between the trimmed V and J ends, which lost 3 bases and 0 bases, there was a span of 11 bases. A second about 6 to 11 cycle PCR used barcoded and J-beta primers. In TCRdb, the 5' RACE reads were re-called with MiXCR into one record per CDR3 protein. This table has some 890,000 distinct CDR3 sequences, 25% to 35% appearing once. This sample also appeared in a second study, on T cells of mothers and their children.

The J gene is TRBJ2-7, the V gene TRBV24-1; possible D gene TRBD1, 6 bases. The receptor was isolated from a woman between 35 and 50 years old in good health. Material: blood. The chain's CDR3 is CATSDNQGSSYEQYF. CDR3 coding DNA: TGTGCCACCAGTGATAACCAGGGGAGCTCCTACGAGCAGTACTTC.